This TCR beta chain came from a study of monozygotic twins with inflammatory bowel disease. The CDR3 has 13 amino acids. CDR1 is LGHDT, CDR2 YNNKEL, per germline (reference sequence). Study conclusions and caveats: Clonotype overlap with others was lower in IBD patients than in healthy twins, a difference that was greatest with disease activity. Subtypes among T cells remained indistinguishable.

As for this clonotype: Antigen: not known.

An amount of 3500 ng of total RNA was used for each TCR library. The UMIs contained a 6-nucleotide sample barcode. They were added by template switching during cDNA synthesis. Following a re-call of the 5' RACE reads, TCRdb has one entry per CDR3 protein and lacks DNA. The sample is made up of some 200,000 distinct CDR3 sequences, and the top ten hold approximately 1.5% of it. The sequencing input was blood. The receptor's source is a human donor with ulcerative colitis or Crohn's disease, or a healthy co-twin of an affected twin (not recorded which). The rearrangement links TRBV3-1 to TRBJ1-1; no DNA is available, so the TRBD1 call from TCRdb remains unchecked. The CDR3 is CASSQTGGASRGF. The full variable domain, with the rest looked up from reference TRBV3-1 and TRBJ1-1, is DTAVSQTPKYLVTQMGNDKSIKCEQNLGHDTMYWYKQDSKKFLKIMFSYNNKELIINETVPNRFSPKSPDKAHLNLHINSLELGDSAVYFCASSQTGGASRGFGQGTRLTVV.